The clone carrying this T cell receptor (beta chain) has just a few counts. All of the isolated RNA was reverse transcribed, so expressed TCRB transcripts were sequenced. Repertoires were generated with immunoSEQ multiplex PCR, while TCRdb's copy carries only in-frame clones and drops some. The sample has 150,000 to 190,000 clones, around 8% seen once. V was clipped by 1 base and J by 5 bases, with 14 bases between them. This CDR3 comprises 15 residues. From germline, CDR1 is SGHTA and CDR2 FQGNSA. The data originate from a study of beta chain features in type 1 diabetes. The sequenced sample consisted of central memory CD4+ T cells from blood. The genes are TRBV7-2 and TRBJ1-2; D ambiguous. The receptor comes from a man aged 18 to 30 in good health. CDR3 sequence: CASSLDQARPYGYTF. The CDR3 nucleotides are TGTGCCAGCAGCTTAGACCAGGCCCGTCCGTATGGCTACACCTTC.